The 18 T cell receptor beta chains in this list originate from one sample, sequenced in a study of blood T cell repertoires in COVID-19. Assay: immunoSEQ multiplex PCR; the TCRdb copy retains only in-frame clones and omits some. The data hold over 35,000 clones, with more than 70% observed a single time. The source material was peripheral blood. These receptor sequences come from a man aged 55 to 70 with acute or convalescent COVID-19.

The chain links TRBV4-1 to TRBJ1-1; tentative D call: TRBD1 (6 bases). The CDR3 length is 14 residues. Germline lookup yields CDR1 MGHRA and CDR2 YSYEKL. Trimming took 7 bases from V and 1 from J, leaving 13 bases between them. The CDR3, as DNA: TGCGCCAGCACCTGGGGGGGGGCGAACACTGAAGCTTTCTTT. Translating gives CASTWGGANTEAFF.

Only a few counts were recorded for this clone. The genes are TRBV6-5 and TRBJ1-1; D not certain. The ends were cut back, 8 bases at V and 6 bases at J, with 16 bases in the middle. The CDR3 runs 13 residues. Germline lookup yields CDR1 MNHEY and CDR2 SVGAGI. The CDR3 bases are TGTGCCAGCTCCTACGGGAGGACGGCTGAAGCTTTCTTT. This codes for CASSYGRTAEAFF.

This chain joins TRBV5-1 and TRBJ2-5; a weak D match, TRBD1 (6 bases). The CDR3 has 14 amino acids. V was trimmed by 4 bases and J by 2 bases, leaving 12 bases between them. CDR1 and CDR2 (germline): SGHRS, YFSETQ. The DNA of the CDR3 is TGCGCCAGCAGCCTACAGGGCTCTCAAGAGACCCAGTACTTC. This encodes CASSLQGSQETQYF.

The gene calls are TRBV10-2 and TRBJ2-3; 8 bases fit TRBD2. CDR1 is WSHSY, CDR2 SAAADI, per germline. V lost 4 bases, J lost 8 bases, and 17 bases stayed unmatched. The CDR3 has 17 residues. The CDR3 DNA reads as TGCGCCAGCAGTGTCTCCGGGGGGGATGAGGTTCAGGGTACGCAGTATTTT. Its translation: CASSVSGGDEVQGTQYF.

This sequence joins TRBV14 and TRBJ2-7, with unresolved D. V was cut by 2 bases and J by 10 bases, with 9 bases left in between. The V gene's germline CDR1 is SGHDN and CDR2 FVKESK. There are 11 residues in the CDR3. The CDR3: CASSQTLAQYF. DNA of the CDR3: TGTGCCAGCAGCCAAACCCTGGCCCAGTACTTC.

The V call is TRBV5-5, the J call TRBJ1-3, with a possible D match to TRBD1 (5 bases). Trimming took off 1 base at V and 4 bases at J, with 18 bases between the two ends. Germline V gene sequence: CDR1 SGHKS, CDR2 YYEKEE (reference sequence). This CDR3 contains 17 residues. The CDR3 here is CASSLLFEATAGNTIYF. The CDR3 nucleotides read TGTGCCAGCAGCTTGTTGTTTGAGGCGACAGCCGGAAACACCATATATTTT. Supplemented by reference TRBV5-5 and TRBJ1-3, the full variable domain reads DAGVTQSPTHLIKTRGQQVTLRCSPISGHKSVSWYQQVLGQGPQFIFQYYEKEERGRGNFPDRFSARQFPNYSSELNVNALLLGDSALYLCASSLLFEATAGNTIYFGEGSWLTVV.

This chain uses TRBV5-1 with TRBJ1-1; D is unclear. CDR1 is SGHRS and CDR2 is YFSETQ in the germline V gene. This CDR3 spans 16 amino acids. Trimming removed 4 bases from V and 0 bases from J, with 16 bases in between. The CDR3 coding sequence is TGCGCCAGCAGCCCAGGCCGATCCCCCATGAACACTGAAGCTTTCTTT. Amino acid sequence: CASSPGRSPMNTEAFF.

This clone was counted only a few times. V usage is TRBV5-1 and J usage is TRBJ2-3; 11 bases agree with TRBD1. Trimming removed 5 bases from V and 4 bases from J; junction bases left unmatched: 3. The CDR3 totals 14 residues. Germline lookup yields CDR1 SGHRS and CDR2 YFSETQ. Here the CDR3 reads CASSRTGGPDTQYF. The CDR3, as DNA: TGCGCCAGCAGTCGGACAGGGGGCCCAGATACGCAGTATTTT. Variable domain in full (rest from reference TRBV5-1 and TRBJ2-3): KAGVTQTPRYLIKTRGQQVTLSCSPISGHRSVSWYQQTPGQGLQFLFEYFSETQRNKGNFPGRFSGRQFSNSRSEMNVSTLELGDSALYLCASSRTGGPDTQYFGPGTRLTVL.

This clone showed up just once. The V call is TRBV6-1, the J call TRBJ1-5; D remains unclear. Trimming pared 2 bases from V and 4 bases from J, leaving 9 bases between. The CDR3 has 14 residues. Germline CDR1 is MNHNS and CDR2 is SASEGT. As DNA, the CDR3 is TGTGCCAGCAGTGAAAATCCGGGTAATCAGCCCCAGCATTTT. The encoded protein is CASSENPGNQPQHF.

This chain connects TRBV18 to TRBJ1-1, with TRBD1 matching 8 bases. The V segment lost 1 base and the J segment 0 bases; nucleotides outside the gene matches: 1. From germline, CDR1 is KGHSH and CDR2 LQKENI. The CDR3 totals 15 residues. The CDR3 DNA is TGTGCCAGCTCACCACGGGACAGGCTGAACACTGAAGCTTTCTTT. The encoded protein is CASSPRDRLNTEAFF.

The chain joins TRBV5-4 to TRBJ1-2; D perhaps matches TRBD1 (6 bases). With 0 bases removed from V and 4 bases from J, the gap between germline ends came to 10 bases. CDR3 length: 14 residues. Looked up from germline, CDR1 is SGHNT and CDR2 is YYREEE (reference sequence). The CDR3 region is CASSLDREGYGYTF. Here the CDR3 DNA reads TGTGCCAGCAGCTTGGACAGGGAGGGCTATGGCTACACCTTC.

V gene TRBV7-8 combines with J gene TRBJ2-7; possibly TRBD1 for D (6 bases). There are 13 residues in the CDR3. Trimming took off 5 bases at V and 4 bases at J, with 12 bases between the two ends. The germline V gene has CDR1 SGHVS and CDR2 FQNEAQ. CDR3 DNA: TGTGCCAGCAGCCTCCGGACAGTGTACGAGCAGTACTTC. This gives the protein CASSLRTVYEQYF.

This clone was counted at least ten times. The CDR3 sequence is CAITPGTENEQFF. For the CDR3, the DNA is TGTGCCATCACTCCTGGGACAGAAAATGAGCAGTTCTTC. The chain couples TRBV10-3 to TRBJ2-1; TRBD1 agrees at 7 bases. From germline, CDR1 is ENHRY and CDR2 SYGVKD. With 7 bases clipped from V and 7 bases from J, the junction kept 7 bases outside the gene matches. CDR3 size: 13 residues.

The chain links TRBV5-4 to TRBJ2-7; a possible D gene is TRBD2 (5 bases). The V gene lost 0 bases and the J gene lost 2 bases, with 12 bases spanning the gap. Germline V CDR1 and CDR2: SGHNT, YYREEE (reference sequence). CDR3 length equals 15 residues. This CDR3 is CASSLGRFGAYEQYF. The CDR3 DNA is TGTGCCAGCAGCTTGGGTCGCTTCGGGGCCTACGAGCAGTACTTC.

The CDR3 spells CASSFAGSNQPQHF. The DNA of the CDR3 is TGTGCCAGCAGCTTTGCAGGGAGCAATCAGCCCCAGCATTTT. The chain combines TRBV28 with TRBJ1-5; D is possibly TRBD1 (5 bases). The CDR3 covers 14 residues. From germline, CDR1 is MDHEN and CDR2 SYDVKM. V lost 6 bases and J lost 1, with 10 bases in between.

The chain joins TRBV10-2 to TRBJ2-3; D uncertain. The CDR3 contains 12 residues. Per the germline V gene, CDR1 is WSHSY and CDR2 is SAAADI. Trimming cost V 6 bases and J 6 bases, with 10 bases left between them. In nucleotides, the CDR3 is TGCGCCAGCAGGAAACTTGAGGATACGCAGTATTTT. This encodes CASRKLEDTQYF.

The chain combines TRBV5-1 with TRBJ2-7; TRBD1 is a possible D gene (6 bases). The CDR3 has 15 residues. CDR1 SGHRS and CDR2 YFSETQ come from the germline V gene. Trimming took 0 bases from V and 2 from J, leaving 12 bases between them. CDR3 sequence reads: CASSLATGPTYEQYF. DNA of the CDR3: TGCGCCAGCAGCTTGGCCACAGGGCCCACCTACGAGCAGTACTTC.

This chain links TRBV19 with TRBJ2-6, with D possibly matching TRBD2 (5 bases). The CDR3 consists of 16 residues. Germline assignment: CDR1 LNHDA and CDR2 SQIVND (reference sequence). V lost 5 bases and J 4 bases, leaving 15 bases between the germline ends. In nucleotides, the CDR3 is TGTGCCAGTAGTCCACAGAGGTGGGAGGGGGCCAACGTCCTGACTTTC. This gives the protein CASSPQRWEGANVLTF.